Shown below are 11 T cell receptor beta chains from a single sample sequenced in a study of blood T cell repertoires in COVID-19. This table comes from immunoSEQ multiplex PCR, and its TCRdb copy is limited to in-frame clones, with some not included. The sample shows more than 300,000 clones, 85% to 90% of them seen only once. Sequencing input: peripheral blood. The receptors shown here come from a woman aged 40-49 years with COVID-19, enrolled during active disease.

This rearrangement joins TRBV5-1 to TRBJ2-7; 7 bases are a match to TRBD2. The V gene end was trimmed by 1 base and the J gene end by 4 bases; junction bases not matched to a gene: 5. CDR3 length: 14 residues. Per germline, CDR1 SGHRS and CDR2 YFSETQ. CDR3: CASSLSGNRYEQYF. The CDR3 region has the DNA TGCGCCAGCAGCTTGAGCGGGAATCGGTACGAGCAGTACTTC.

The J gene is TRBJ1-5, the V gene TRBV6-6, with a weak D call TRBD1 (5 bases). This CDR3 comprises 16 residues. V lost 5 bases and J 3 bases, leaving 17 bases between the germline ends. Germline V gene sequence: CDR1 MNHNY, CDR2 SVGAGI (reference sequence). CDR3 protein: CASSPPRVMVNQPQHF. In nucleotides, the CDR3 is TGTGCCAGCAGTCCCCCCAGGGTGATGGTCAATCAGCCCCAGCATTTT.

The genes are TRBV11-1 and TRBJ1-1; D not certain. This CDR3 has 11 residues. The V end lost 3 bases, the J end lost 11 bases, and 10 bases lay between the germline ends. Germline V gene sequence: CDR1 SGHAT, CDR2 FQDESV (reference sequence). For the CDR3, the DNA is TGTGCCAGCAGCTTTAGAGAGGCGGCTTTCTTT. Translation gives CASSFREAAFF.

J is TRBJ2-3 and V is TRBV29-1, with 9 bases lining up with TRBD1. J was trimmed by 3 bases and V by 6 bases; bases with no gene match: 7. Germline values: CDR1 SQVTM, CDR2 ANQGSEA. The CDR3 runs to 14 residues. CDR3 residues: CSVVQGQGTDTQYF. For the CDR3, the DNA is TGCAGCGTAGTCCAAGGACAGGGGACAGATACGCAGTATTTT.

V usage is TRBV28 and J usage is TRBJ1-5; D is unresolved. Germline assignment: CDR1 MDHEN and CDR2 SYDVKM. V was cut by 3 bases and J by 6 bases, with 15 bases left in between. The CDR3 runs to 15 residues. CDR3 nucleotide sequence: TGTGCCAGCAGTTTCTCCCTGGTGGCGGGTCAGCCCCAGCATTTT. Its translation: CASSFSLVAGQPQHF. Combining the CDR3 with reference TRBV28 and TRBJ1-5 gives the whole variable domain DVKVTQSSRYLVKRTGEKVFLECVQDMDHENMFWYRQDPGLGLRLIYFSYDVKMKEKGDIPEGYSVSREKKERFSLILESASTNQTSMYLCASSFSLVAGQPQHFGDGTRLSIL.

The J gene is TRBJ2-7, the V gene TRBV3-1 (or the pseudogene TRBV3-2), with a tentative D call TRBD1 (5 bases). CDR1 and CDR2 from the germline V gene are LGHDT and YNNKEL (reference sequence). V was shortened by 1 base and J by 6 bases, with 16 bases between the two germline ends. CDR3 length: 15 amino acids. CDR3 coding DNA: TGTGCCAGCAGCCAAGGAGCAGGCAGGGTGGGCGAGCAGTACTTC. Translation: CASSQGAGRVGEQYF.

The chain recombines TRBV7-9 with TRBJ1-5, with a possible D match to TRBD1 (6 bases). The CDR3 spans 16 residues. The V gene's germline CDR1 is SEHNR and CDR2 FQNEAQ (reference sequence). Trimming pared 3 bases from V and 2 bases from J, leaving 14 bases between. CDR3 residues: CASSFGGAQGNQPQHF. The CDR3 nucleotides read TGTGCCAGCAGCTTTGGGGGGGCGCAAGGCAATCAGCCCCAGCATTTT.

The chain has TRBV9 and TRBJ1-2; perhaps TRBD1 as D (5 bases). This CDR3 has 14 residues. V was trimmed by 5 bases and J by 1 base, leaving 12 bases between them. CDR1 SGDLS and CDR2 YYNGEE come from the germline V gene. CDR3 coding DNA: TGTGCCAGCAGGCAAGGGGATCTTAACTATGGCTACACCTTC. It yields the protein CASRQGDLNYGYTF.

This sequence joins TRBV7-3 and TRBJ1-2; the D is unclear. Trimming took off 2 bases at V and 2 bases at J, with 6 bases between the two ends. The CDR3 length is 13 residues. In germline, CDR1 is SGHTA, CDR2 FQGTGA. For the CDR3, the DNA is TGTGCCAGCAGCTTAGAGAACAACTATGGCTACACCTTC. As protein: CASSLENNYGYTF.

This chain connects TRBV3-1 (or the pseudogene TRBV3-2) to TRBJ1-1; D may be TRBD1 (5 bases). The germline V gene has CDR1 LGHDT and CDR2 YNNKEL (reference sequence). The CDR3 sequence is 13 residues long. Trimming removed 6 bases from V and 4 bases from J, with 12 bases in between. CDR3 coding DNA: TGTGCCAGCAGTCGTACAGGTCCCACTGAAGCTTTCTTT. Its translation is CASSRTGPTEAFF.

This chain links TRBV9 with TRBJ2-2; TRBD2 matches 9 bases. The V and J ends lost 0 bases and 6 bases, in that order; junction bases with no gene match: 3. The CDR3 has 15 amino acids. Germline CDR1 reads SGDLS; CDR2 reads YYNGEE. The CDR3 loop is CASSVELAGAGELFF. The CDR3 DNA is TGTGCCAGCAGCGTAGAACTAGCGGGCGCCGGGGAGCTGTTTTTT.